The clone carrying this T cell receptor (beta chain) was detected many times. Its antigen is currently unknown. No treatment had been given to any patient before thyroid surgery. Between the trimmed V and J ends, which lost 4 bases and 6 bases, there was a span of 19 bases. This CDR3 is 15 amino acids long. Germline CDR1 reads SGDLS; CDR2 reads YYNGEE. These data originate in a study of metastatic and nonmetastatic thyroid tumors. Study background: Repertoire data that came from the blood and tumor or nodule tissue of malignant and benign thyroid patients were compared.

Study findings and constraints: The study reportedly found significantly higher TCR beta diversity in malignant thyroid tumors than benign nodules, in blood and tumor.

In the original analysis: Variation in CDR3 across clinicopathological groups served as the basis for constructing a distant-metastasis classifier in papillary thyroid cancer. From the PCR reads, TCRdb re-called clones with MiXCR. The V and J calls follow TCRdb's processing rather than the paper's. In the table there are some 21,000 clones, roughly 18% of which are singletons. The chain couples TRBV9 to TRBJ1-1, with D maybe TRBD1 (5 bases). Sequences were obtained from blood. This sequence was found in a male donor with papillary thyroid cancer or a benign thyroid nodule (not recorded which). Some clones in this sample may be carry-over from other donors' samples. This chain's CDR3 is CASSPRGARVSEAFF. The DNA of the CDR3 is TGTGCCAGCAGCCCCCGAGGGGCGAGGGTATCTGAAGCTTTCTTT.